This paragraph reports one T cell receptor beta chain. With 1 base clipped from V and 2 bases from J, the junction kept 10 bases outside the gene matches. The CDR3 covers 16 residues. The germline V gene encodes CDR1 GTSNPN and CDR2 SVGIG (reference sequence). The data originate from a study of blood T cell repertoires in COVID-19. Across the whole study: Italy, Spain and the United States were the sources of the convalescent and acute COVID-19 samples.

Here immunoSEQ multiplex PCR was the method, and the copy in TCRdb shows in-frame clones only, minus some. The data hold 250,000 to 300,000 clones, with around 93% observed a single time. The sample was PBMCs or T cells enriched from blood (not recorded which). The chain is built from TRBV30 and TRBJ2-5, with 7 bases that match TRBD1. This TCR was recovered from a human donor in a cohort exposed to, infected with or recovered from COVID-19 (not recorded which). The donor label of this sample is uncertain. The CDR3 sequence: CAWSGLLGRGQETQYF. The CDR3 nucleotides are TGTGCCTGGAGTGGCCTCTTAGGCAGGGGGCAAGAGACCCAGTACTTC.